In this sample, the clone carrying this T cell receptor beta chain turned up a few times. The antigen is not known. This entry belongs to a study of T-cell reconstitution after alpha-beta-depleted transplantation in children. Study conclusions and caveats: Reportedly, alpha-beta T cells present about two months post-transplant originated from several hundred expanded clones of graft origin. Newly produced T cells mostly provided counts and TCRbeta diversity after one year, as hyperexpanded clones declined.

Unique molecular identifiers were incorporated during preparation of the TCRbeta library. In TCRdb, the PCR reads were re-called with MiXCR into one record per CDR3 protein. The sample contains almost 250,000 distinct CDR3 sequences, roughly 23% of which appear only once. The CDR3 runs to 14 residues. Germline assignment: CDR1 MDHEN and CDR2 SYDVKM. V was clipped by 3 bases and J by 2 bases, with 11 bases between them. The material sequenced was PBMCs, taken before TCRalphabeta/CD19-depleted stem cell transplant. This sequence originates from a girl aged 2 to 9 with Fanconi anemia, due to receive a stem cell transplant. The chain combines TRBV28 with TRBJ2-7; either TRBD1 or TRBD2 may fit D (5 bases each). The CDR3 nucleotides read TGTGCCAGCAGTTTTGTGGGGGATACCTACGAGCAGTACTTC. It encodes CASSFVGDTYEQYF.